The 24 T cell receptor beta chains below all came from one sample that was sequenced in a study of T-cell reconstitution after alpha-beta-depleted transplantation in children. A library of TCRbeta sequences, prepared with unique molecular identifiers, was generated. In TCRdb, the PCR reads were re-called with MiXCR into one record per CDR3 protein. This repertoire shows about 540,000 distinct CDR3 sequences, 18% found once; its top ten account for 3% to 4%. This specimen was PBMCs from the stem cell graft donor, taken from the stem cell graft. The receptors stem from a human donor who donated a stem cell graft to a child with acute lymphoblastic leukemia.

This chain links TRBV3-1 with TRBJ2-7, with TRBD1 matching over 9 bases. The CDR3 length is 14 residues. Germline V gene data show CDR1 as LGHDT and CDR2 as YNNKEL (reference sequence). V lost 3 bases, J lost 3 bases, and 3 bases stayed unmatched. CDR3 coding DNA: TGTGCCAGCAGCCATATGGGACAGGGCTACGAGCAGTACTTC. Translation: CASSHMGQGYEQYF.

The rearrangement joins TRBV5-1 to TRBJ2-7; weak D call: TRBD2 (6 bases). Germline V CDR1 and CDR2: SGHRS, YFSETQ. This CDR3 comprises 13 residues. With 2 bases removed from V and 5 bases from J, the gap between germline ends came to 11 bases. The CDR3 bases are TGCGCCAGCAGCTTCTCGGGGGTCCACGAGCAGTACTTC. Protein sequence: CASSFSGVHEQYF. Variable domain in full (rest from reference TRBV5-1 and TRBJ2-7): KAGVTQTPRYLIKTRGQQVTLSCSPISGHRSVSWYQQTPGQGLQFLFEYFSETQRNKGNFPGRFSGRQFSNSRSEMNVSTLELGDSALYLCASSFSGVHEQYFGPGTRLTVT.

There are a few counts of this clonotype. The rearrangement links TRBV29-1 to TRBJ2-1, with D possibly TRBD2 on 6 matching bases. The CDR3 extends over 11 amino acids. CDR1 and CDR2 (germline): SQVTM, ANQGSEA. V was pared by 3 bases and J by 12 bases, with 12 bases between. The CDR3 protein is CSVDTGRGQFF. Written as DNA, the CDR3 is TGCAGCGTTGACACCGGGAGAGGGCAGTTCTTC.

V usage is TRBV5-1 and J usage is TRBJ2-2; 8 bases fit TRBD1. The germline V gene encodes CDR1 SGHRS and CDR2 YFSETQ. With V trimmed by 4 bases and J by 1 base, 9 bases remained unmatched. The CDR3 is 17 residues long. For the CDR3, the DNA is TGCGCCAGCAGCAATAGACTCGGACAGGGGAACACCGGGGAGCTGTTTTTT. Protein sequence: CASSNRLGQGNTGELFF. Together with reference TRBV5-1 and TRBJ2-2, the CDR3 gives the full variable domain: KAGVTQTPRYLIKTRGQQVTLSCSPISGHRSVSWYQQTPGQGLQFLFEYFSETQRNKGNFPGRFSGRQFSNSRSEMNVSTLELGDSALYLCASSNRLGQGNTGELFFGEGSRLTVL.

This clonotype was picked up a small number of times. The chain carries TRBV5-1 and TRBJ2-4; weak D call: TRBD2 (5 bases). The CDR3 contains 16 residues. V was clipped by 0 bases and J by 7 bases, with 17 bases between them. Germline-derived CDR1 and CDR2 are SGHRS and YFSETQ. CDR3 sequence reads: CASSLVLAGNGNIQYF. In nucleotides, the CDR3 is TGCGCCAGCAGCTTGGTTCTAGCCGGGAACGGGAACATTCAGTACTTC.

This clonotype came up a few times. The chain is built from TRBV12-3 or TRBV12-4 and TRBJ2-7, with D perhaps TRBD1 (5 bases). This CDR3 comprises 10 residues. V gave up 5 bases and J gave up 6 bases, with 5 bases separating them. The CDR3, as DNA: TGTGCCAGCAGTAGGGGCGAGCAGTACTTC. It encodes CASSRGEQYF.

This chain uses TRBV12-3 or TRBV12-4 with TRBJ2-7, with D uncertain. V gave up 1 base and J gave up 5 bases, with 12 bases separating them. The CDR3 consists of 14 residues. The CDR3 here is CASSLGGLGDEQYF. The CDR3 DNA reads as TGTGCCAGCAGTTTAGGTGGGCTCGGAGACGAGCAGTACTTC.

This chain joins TRBV7-2 and TRBJ1-5; D gene uncertain. Per germline, CDR1 SGHTA and CDR2 FQGNSA. This CDR3 contains 14 residues. The V and J ends lost 6 bases and 1 base respectively, with 10 bases between them. In nucleotides, the CDR3 is TGTGCCAGCAGGGATATGAGGAGCAATCAGCCCCAGCATTTT. This translates into CASRDMRSNQPQHF.

This chain links TRBV6-6 with TRBJ2-1; no definite D call. The CDR3 covers 13 residues. CDR1 is MNHNY and CDR2 is SVGAGI in the germline V gene (reference sequence). V was pared by 4 bases and J by 9 bases, with 13 bases between. The CDR3 reads CASSSTLWSEQFF. CDR3 nucleotides: TGTGCCAGCAGTTCAACCCTTTGGAGTGAGCAGTTCTTC.

There are many counts of this clonotype. This chain links TRBV5-1 with TRBJ2-1; TRBD1 matches at 7 bases. From germline, CDR1 is SGHRS and CDR2 YFSETQ. The V segment lost 5 bases and the J segment 3 bases; nucleotides outside the gene matches: 5. The CDR3 contains 14 residues. DNA for the CDR3: TGCGCCAGCAGAACCGGGACAGACTACAATGAGCAGTTCTTC. It specifies CASRTGTDYNEQFF.

This clonotype occurred a few times. The chain joins TRBV7-9 to TRBJ1-1; D is ambiguous. The germline V gene encodes CDR1 SEHNR and CDR2 FQNEAQ (reference sequence). Deletions cut 5 bases from V and 3 bases from J, with 22 bases between. The CDR3 consists of 17 residues. In nucleotides, the CDR3 is TGTGCCAGCAGCGGATCCCCGACGCCCTTAATGGACACTGAAGCTTTCTTT. Protein product: CASSGSPTPLMDTEAFF.

In DNA form, the CDR3 reads TGCGCCAGCCGCCGGGACGGATGGGAGCAGTACTTC. Its translation: CASRRDGWEQYF. This rearrangement joins TRBV5-1 to TRBJ2-7, with D possibly called TRBD1 or TRBD2 (5 bases each). From germline, CDR1 is SGHRS and CDR2 YFSETQ. Trimming shortened V by 7 bases and J by 7 bases, and 15 bases separated the two germline ends. The CDR3 is 12 residues long.

CDR3 DNA: TGTGCCAGCAGCTCGTCCCCCTTGACAGGTAGTGAGCAGTTCTTC. Its protein product is CASSSSPLTGSEQFF. The rearrangement links TRBV7-2 to TRBJ2-1; possible D gene TRBD1, 6 bases. Per germline, CDR1 SGHTA and CDR2 FQGNSA. Trimming removed 4 bases at V and 9 bases at J, with 19 bases between. This CDR3 is 15 amino acids long.

This clonotype was detected a few times. The chain has TRBV24-1 and TRBJ2-7; 10 bases are a match to TRBD1. Losses at the gene ends were 4 bases for V and 2 bases for J; bases not matched to a gene: 7. In germline, CDR1 is KGHDR, CDR2 SFDVKD. The CDR3 totals 16 residues. The CDR3 loop is CATSDSGTGDPYEQYF. The DNA for the CDR3 is TGTGCCACCAGTGACTCCGGGACAGGGGATCCCTACGAGCAGTACTTC.

The chain uses TRBV11-3 and TRBJ2-7; D is undetermined. The germline V and J ends were trimmed by 0 bases and 5 bases, with 11 bases remaining between them. The CDR3 spans 14 residues. Looked up from germline, CDR1 is SGHNT and CDR2 is YENEEA. The CDR3 region is CASSLDASRHEQYF. CDR3 nucleotides: TGTGCCAGCAGCTTAGATGCGTCCCGTCACGAGCAGTACTTC. The whole variable domain, remainder taken from reference TRBV11-3 and TRBJ2-7, is EAGVVQSPRYKIIEKKQPVAFWCNPISGHNTLYWYLQNLGQGPELLIRYENEEAVDDSQLPKDRFSAERLKGVDSTLKIQPAELGDSAVYLCASSLDASRHEQYFGPGTRLTVT.

In its sample, this clonotype was seen a few times. V is TRBV7-9 and J is TRBJ2-7; TRBD1 matches at 7 bases. CDR1 is SEHNR and CDR2 is FQNEAQ in the germline V gene (reference sequence). CDR3 length equals 14 residues. Losses at the gene ends were 3 bases for V and 3 bases for J; bases not matched to a gene: 5. CDR3 protein: CASSFTGTDYEQYF. As DNA, the CDR3 is TGTGCCAGCAGCTTTACCGGGACAGACTACGAGCAGTACTTC.

This clonotype occurred a few times. The chain carries TRBV27 and TRBJ2-7; 9 bases are shared with TRBD1. CDR3 size: 14 residues. In germline, CDR1 is MNHEY, CDR2 SMNVEV (reference sequence). V was pared by 5 bases and J by 3 bases, with 5 bases of the junction left unmatched. The CDR3 loop reads CASSAQGAGYEQYF. DNA of the CDR3: TGTGCCAGCAGTGCACAGGGGGCGGGCTACGAGCAGTACTTC.

The chain joins TRBV28 to TRBJ1-2; D is perhaps TRBD1 (6 bases). Germline V gives CDR1 MDHEN, CDR2 SYDVKM. V dropped 4 bases and J dropped 2 bases, with 11 bases sitting between them. There are 14 residues in the CDR3. The CDR3: CASSSHTGNYGYTF. The CDR3 region has the DNA TGTGCCAGCAGTTCCCACACAGGGAACTATGGCTACACCTTC.

This clonotype showed up just a few times. This sequence joins TRBV3-1 and TRBJ2-1; D is uncertain. CDR1 is LGHDT and CDR2 is YNNKEL in the germline V gene (reference sequence). The CDR3 length is 13 residues. Trimming pared 0 bases from V and 7 bases from J, leaving 7 bases between. The CDR3 sequence is CASSQDEPNEQFF. The DNA for the CDR3 is TGTGCCAGCAGCCAAGATGAACCTAATGAGCAGTTCTTC.

This chain joins TRBV5-1 and TRBJ2-7; 9 nucleotides line up with TRBD1. The J segment lost 1 base and the V segment lost 4 bases, leaving 9 bases of the junction unmatched. Germline-derived CDR1 and CDR2 are SGHRS and YFSETQ. This CDR3 is 16 amino acids long. In DNA form, the CDR3 reads TGCGCCAGCAGCCCCCGGACCGGGACAGGGTCCTACGAGCAGTACTTC. Its protein product is CASSPRTGTGSYEQYF.

This clonotype was seen more than once but under ten times. This chain links TRBV9 with TRBJ2-1; 8 bases match TRBD1. The CDR3 is 15 residues long. Germline trimming cut 4 bases from V and 2 bases from J; bases unmatched to any gene: 5. Germline assignment: CDR1 SGDLS and CDR2 YYNGEE. For the CDR3, the DNA is TGTGCCAGCAGCACCTTGGGACAGGCCTACAATGAGCAGTTCTTC. Protein: CASSTLGQAYNEQFF.

The CDR3 DNA reads TGTGCCAGCAGCTCGCGGACTGACTACGAGCAGTACTTC. The encoded protein is CASSSRTDYEQYF. The chain uses TRBV11-3 and TRBJ2-7; perhaps TRBD2 as D (5 bases). Germline V gene sequence: CDR1 SGHNT, CDR2 YENEEA. V lost 4 bases and J 3 bases, leaving 10 bases between the germline ends. The length of the CDR3 is 13 residues.

The V gene is TRBV27, the J gene TRBJ1-2; 7 bases are a match to TRBD1. Germline V CDR1 and CDR2: MNHEY, SMNVEV (reference sequence). V trimming: 5 bases; J trimming: 5 bases; junction bases outside the gene matches: 11. This CDR3 contains 15 residues. The CDR3 is CASSPGTDFPYGYTF. The CDR3 region has the DNA TGTGCCAGCAGTCCCGGGACAGATTTTCCATATGGCTACACCTTC.

Here the CDR3 DNA reads TGCGCCAGCAGCTGGACAGGGGTAGGCCAGCCCCAGCATTTT. As protein: CASSWTGVGQPQHF. The rearrangement joins TRBV5-1 to TRBJ1-5; 9 bases fit TRBD1. The CDR3 is 14 amino acids. V was clipped by 3 bases and J by 7 bases; unmatched bases: 5. Germline V gene sequence: CDR1 SGHRS, CDR2 YFSETQ.